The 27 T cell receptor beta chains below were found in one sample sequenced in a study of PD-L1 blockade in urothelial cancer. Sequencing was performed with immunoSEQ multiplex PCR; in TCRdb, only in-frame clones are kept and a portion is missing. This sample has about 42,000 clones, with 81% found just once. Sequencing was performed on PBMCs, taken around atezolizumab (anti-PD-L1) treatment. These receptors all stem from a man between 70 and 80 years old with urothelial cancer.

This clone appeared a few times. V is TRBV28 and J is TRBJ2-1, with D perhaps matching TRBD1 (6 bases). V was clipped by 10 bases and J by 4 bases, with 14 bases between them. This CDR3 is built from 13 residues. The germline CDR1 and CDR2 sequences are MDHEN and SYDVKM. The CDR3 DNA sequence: TGTGCCACCGTTAGGGACAATTACAATGAGCAGTTCTTC. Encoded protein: CATVRDNYNEQFF.

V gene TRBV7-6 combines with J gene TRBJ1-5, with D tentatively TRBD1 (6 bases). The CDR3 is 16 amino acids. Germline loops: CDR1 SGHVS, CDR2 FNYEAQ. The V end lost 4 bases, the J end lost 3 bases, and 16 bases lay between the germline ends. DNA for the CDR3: TGTGCCAGCAGCTCCCCTGGGGGGGCCCTCAATCAGCCCCAGCATTTT. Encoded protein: CASSSPGGALNQPQHF.

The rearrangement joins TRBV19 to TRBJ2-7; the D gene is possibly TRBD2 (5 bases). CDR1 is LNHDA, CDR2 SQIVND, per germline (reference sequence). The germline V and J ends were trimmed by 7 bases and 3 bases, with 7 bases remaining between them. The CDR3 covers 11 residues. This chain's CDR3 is CASKEGYEQYF. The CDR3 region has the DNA TGTGCCAGTAAAGAGGGCTACGAGCAGTACTTC. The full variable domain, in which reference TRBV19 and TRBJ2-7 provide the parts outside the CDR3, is DGGITQSPKYLFRKEGQNVTLSCEQNLNHDAMYWYRQDPGQGLRLIYYSQIVNDFQKGDIAEGYSVSREKKESFPLTVTSAQKNPTAFYLCASKEGYEQYFGPGTRLTVT.

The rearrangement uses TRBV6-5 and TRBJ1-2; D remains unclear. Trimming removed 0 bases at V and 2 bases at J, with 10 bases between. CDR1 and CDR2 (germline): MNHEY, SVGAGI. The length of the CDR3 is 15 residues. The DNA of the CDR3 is TGTGCCAGCAGTTACTCAGCCGGACTAAACTATGGCTACACCTTC. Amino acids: CASSYSAGLNYGYTF.

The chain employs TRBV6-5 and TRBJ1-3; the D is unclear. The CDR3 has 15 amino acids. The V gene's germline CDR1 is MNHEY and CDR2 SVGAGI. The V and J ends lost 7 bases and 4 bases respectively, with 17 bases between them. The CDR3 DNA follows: TGTGCCAGCATAGCCCCAGGAGGTTGGGGAAACACCATATATTTT. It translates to CASIAPGGWGNTIYF.

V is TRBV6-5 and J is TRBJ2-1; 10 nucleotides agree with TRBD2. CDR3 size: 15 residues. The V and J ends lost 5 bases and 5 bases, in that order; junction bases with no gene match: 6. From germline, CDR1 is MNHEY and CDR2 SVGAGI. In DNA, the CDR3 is TGTGCCAGCAGTAACGGACTAGCGGAAAACAATGAGCAGTTCTTC. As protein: CASSNGLAENNEQFF.

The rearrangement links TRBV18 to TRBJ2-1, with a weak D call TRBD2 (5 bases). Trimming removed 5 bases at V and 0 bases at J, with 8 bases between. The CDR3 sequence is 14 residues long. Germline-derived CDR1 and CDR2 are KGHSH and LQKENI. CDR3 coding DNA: TGTGCCAGCTCAGTTGAGGGCTCCTACAATGAGCAGTTCTTC. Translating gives CASSVEGSYNEQFF.

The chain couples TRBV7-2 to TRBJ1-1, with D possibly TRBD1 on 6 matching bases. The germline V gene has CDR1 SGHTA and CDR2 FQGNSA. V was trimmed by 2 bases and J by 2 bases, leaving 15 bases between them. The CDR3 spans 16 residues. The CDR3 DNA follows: TGTGCCAGCAGCTTAAGATTAACAGGGTTTAACACTGAAGCTTTCTTT. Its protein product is CASSLRLTGFNTEAFF.

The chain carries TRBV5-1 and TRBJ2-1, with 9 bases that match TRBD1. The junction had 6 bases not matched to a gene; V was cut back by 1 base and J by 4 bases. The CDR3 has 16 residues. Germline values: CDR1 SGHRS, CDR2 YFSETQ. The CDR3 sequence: CASSLTGTGYYNEQFF. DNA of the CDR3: TGCGCCAGCAGCTTGACCGGGACAGGGTATTACAATGAGCAGTTCTTC.

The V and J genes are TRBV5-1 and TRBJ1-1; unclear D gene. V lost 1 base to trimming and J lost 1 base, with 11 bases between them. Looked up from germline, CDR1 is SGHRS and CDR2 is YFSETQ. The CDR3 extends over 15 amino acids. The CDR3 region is CASSLSGSSNTEAFF. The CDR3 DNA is TGCGCCAGCAGCTTGAGTGGCAGTTCGAACACTGAAGCTTTCTTT.

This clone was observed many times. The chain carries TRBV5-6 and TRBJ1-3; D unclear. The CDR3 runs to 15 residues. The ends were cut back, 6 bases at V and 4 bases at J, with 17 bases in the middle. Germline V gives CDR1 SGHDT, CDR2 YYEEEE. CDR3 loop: CASNIFTIGGNTIYF. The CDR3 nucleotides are TGTGCCAGCAACATTTTTACTATCGGGGGAAACACCATATATTTT.

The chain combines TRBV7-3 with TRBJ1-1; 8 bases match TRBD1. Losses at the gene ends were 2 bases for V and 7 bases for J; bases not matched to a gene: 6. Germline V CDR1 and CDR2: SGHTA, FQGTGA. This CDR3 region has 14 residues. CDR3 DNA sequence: TGTGCCAGCAGCTTAGACAGGGGCGGGAGTGAAGCTTTCTTT. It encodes CASSLDRGGSEAFF. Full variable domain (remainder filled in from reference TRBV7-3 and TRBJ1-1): GAGVSQTPSNKVTEKGKYVELRCDPISGHTALYWYRQSLGQGPEFLIYFQGTGAADDSGLPNDRFFAVRPEGSVSTLKIQRTERGDSAVYLCASSLDRGGSEAFFGQGTRLTVV.

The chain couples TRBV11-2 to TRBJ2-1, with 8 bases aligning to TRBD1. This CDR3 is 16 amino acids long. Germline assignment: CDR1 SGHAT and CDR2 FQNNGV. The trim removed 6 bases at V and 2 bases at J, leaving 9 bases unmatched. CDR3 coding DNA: TGTGCCAGCAGACCTACGGACAGGGAGACCTACAATGAGCAGTTCTTC. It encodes CASRPTDRETYNEQFF.

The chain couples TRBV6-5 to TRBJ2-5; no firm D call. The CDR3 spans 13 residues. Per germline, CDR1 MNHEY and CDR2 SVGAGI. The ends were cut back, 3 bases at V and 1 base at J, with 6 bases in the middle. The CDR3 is CASSYEFQETQYF. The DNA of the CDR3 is TGTGCCAGCAGTTATGAGTTCCAAGAGACCCAGTACTTC.

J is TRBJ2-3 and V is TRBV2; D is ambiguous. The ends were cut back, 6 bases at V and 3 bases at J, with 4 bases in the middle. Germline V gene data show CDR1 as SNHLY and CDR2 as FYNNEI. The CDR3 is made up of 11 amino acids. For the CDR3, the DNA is TGTGCCAGCAGCGCGACAGATACGCAGTATTTT. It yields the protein CASSATDTQYF. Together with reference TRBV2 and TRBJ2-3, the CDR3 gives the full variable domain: EPEVTQTPSHQVTQMGQEVILRCVPISNHLYFYWYRQILGQKVEFLVSFYNNEISEKSEIFDDQFSVERPDGSNFTLKIRSTKLEDSAMYFCASSATDTQYFGPGTRLTVL.

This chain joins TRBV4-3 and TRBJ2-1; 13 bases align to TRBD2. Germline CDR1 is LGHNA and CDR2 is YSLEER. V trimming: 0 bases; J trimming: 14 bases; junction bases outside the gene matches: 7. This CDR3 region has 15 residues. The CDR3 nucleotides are TGCGCCAGCAGCCAAGATGAACTAGCGGGAGGGGAGAAGTTCTTC. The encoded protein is CASSQDELAGGEKFF.

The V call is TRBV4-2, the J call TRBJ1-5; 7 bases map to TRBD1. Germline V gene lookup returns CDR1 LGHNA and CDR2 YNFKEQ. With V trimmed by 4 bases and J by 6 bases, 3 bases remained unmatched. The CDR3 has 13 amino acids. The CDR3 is CASSPNRGQPQHF. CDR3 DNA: TGTGCCAGCAGCCCCAACAGGGGTCAGCCCCAGCATTTT.

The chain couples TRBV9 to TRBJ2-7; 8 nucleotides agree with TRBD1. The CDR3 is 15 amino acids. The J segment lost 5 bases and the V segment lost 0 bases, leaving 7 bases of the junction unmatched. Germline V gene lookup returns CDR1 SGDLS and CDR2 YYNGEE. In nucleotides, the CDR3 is TGTGCCAGCAGCGTAGAAATGGGACAGGCCCACGAGCAGTACTTC. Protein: CASSVEMGQAHEQYF. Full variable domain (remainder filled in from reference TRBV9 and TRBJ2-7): DSGVTQTPKHLITATGQRVTLRCSPRSGDLSVYWYQQSLDQGLQFLIQYYNGEERAKGNILERFSAQQFPDLHSELNLSSLELGDSALYFCASSVEMGQAHEQYFGPGTRLTVT.

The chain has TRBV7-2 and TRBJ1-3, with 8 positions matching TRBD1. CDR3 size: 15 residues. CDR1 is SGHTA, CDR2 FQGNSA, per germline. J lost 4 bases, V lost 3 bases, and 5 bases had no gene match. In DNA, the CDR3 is TGTGCCAGCAGCTTGTCAGGGGGCGGAGGAAACACCATATATTTT. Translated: CASSLSGGGGNTIYF.

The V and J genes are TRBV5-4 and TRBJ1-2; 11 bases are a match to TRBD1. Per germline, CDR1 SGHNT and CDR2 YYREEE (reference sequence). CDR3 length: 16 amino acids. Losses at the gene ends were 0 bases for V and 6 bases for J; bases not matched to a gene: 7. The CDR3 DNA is TGTGCCAGCAGCTTGGGTGTCGGACAGGGGGCCAATGGCTACACCTTC. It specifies CASSLGVGQGANGYTF.

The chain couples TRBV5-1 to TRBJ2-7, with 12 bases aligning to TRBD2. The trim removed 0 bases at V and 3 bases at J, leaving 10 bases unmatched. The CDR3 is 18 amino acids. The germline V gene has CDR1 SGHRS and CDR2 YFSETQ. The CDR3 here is CASSLEMLAGGESYEQYF. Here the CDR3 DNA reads TGCGCCAGCAGCTTGGAAATGCTAGCGGGAGGGGAAAGCTACGAGCAGTACTTC.

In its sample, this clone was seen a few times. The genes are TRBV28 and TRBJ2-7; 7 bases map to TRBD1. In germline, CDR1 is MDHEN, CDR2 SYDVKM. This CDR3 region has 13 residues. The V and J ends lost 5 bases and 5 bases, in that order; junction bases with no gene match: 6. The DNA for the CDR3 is TGTGCCAGCAGTGAGACAGGGTTCCACGAGCAGTACTTC. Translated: CASSETGFHEQYF.

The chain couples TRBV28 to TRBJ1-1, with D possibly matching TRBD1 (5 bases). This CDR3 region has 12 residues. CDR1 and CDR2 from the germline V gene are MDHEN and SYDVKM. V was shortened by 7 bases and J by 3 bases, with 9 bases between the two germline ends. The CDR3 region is CASIRGYTEAFF. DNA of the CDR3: TGTGCCAGCATCCGGGGGTACACTGAAGCTTTCTTT.

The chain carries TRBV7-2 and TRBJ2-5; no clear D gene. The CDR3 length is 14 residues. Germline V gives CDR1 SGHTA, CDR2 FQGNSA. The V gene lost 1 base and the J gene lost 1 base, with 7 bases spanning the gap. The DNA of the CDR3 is TGTGCCAGCAGCTTAGATTTGCGCCAAGAGACCCAGTACTTC. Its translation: CASSLDLRQETQYF.

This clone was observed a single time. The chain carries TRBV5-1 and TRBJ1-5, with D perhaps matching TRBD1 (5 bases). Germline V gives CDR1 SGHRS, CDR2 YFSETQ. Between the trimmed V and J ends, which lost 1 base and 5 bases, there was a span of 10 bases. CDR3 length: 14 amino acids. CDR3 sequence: CASSLSGFDQPQHF. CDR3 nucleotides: TGCGCCAGCAGCTTGTCAGGGTTCGATCAGCCCCAGCATTTT.

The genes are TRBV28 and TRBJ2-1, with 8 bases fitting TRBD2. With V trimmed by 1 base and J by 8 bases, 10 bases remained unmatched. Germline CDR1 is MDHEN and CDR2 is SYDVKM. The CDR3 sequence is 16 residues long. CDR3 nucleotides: TGTGCCAGCAGTTTATTGGCTACTCGGGAGGGCCATGAGCAGTTCTTC. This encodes CASSLLATREGHEQFF.

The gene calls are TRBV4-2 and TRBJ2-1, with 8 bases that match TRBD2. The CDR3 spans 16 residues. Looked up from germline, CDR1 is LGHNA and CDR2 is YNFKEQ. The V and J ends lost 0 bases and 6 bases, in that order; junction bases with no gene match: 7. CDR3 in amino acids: CASSQDGAGGSNEQFF. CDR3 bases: TGTGCCAGCAGCCAAGACGGCGCGGGAGGAAGCAATGAGCAGTTCTTC.